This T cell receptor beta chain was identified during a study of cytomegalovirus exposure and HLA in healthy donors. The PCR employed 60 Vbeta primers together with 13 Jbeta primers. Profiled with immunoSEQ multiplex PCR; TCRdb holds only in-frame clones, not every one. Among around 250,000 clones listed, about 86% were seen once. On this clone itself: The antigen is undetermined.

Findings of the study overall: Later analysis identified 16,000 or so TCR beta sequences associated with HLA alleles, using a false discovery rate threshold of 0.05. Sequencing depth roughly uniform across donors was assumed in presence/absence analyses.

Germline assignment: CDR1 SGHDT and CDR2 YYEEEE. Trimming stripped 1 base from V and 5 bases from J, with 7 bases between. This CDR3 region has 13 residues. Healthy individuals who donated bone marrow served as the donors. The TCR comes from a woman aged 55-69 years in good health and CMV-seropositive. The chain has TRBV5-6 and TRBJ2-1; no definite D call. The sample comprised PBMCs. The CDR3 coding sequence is TGTGCCAGCAGCTTGACTACCAACAATGAGCAGTTCTTC. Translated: CASSLTTNNEQFF.